Shown below are 32 T cell receptor beta chains from a single sample sequenced in a study of control samples from healthy donors and cancer patients. Repertoires were generated with immunoSEQ multiplex PCR, while TCRdb's copy carries only in-frame clones and drops some. This sample has roughly 130,000 clones, with approximately 92% found just once. Sequencing input: blood. All receptors come from a man aged 30 to 45 in good health.

The genes are TRBV28 and TRBJ1-3, with a possible D match to TRBD1 (5 bases). The V end lost 8 bases, the J end lost 1 base, and 21 bases lay between the germline ends. From germline, CDR1 is MDHEN and CDR2 SYDVKM. This CDR3 has 17 amino acids. The CDR3 nucleotides are TGTGCCAGCCATATTCGTTGGGGTGGGGGGTCTGGAAACACCATATATTTT. It codes for CASHIRWGGGSGNTIYF.

The CDR3 nucleotides read TGTGCCAGCTCACCTCTTGGGACAGGGGGCACAGATACGCAGTATTTT. It is translated as CASSPLGTGGTDTQYF. The rearrangement links TRBV18 to TRBJ2-3; TRBD1 agrees at 10 bases. Germline assignment: CDR1 KGHSH and CDR2 LQKENI. J was trimmed by 1 base and V by 3 bases; bases with no gene match: 4. The CDR3 is 16 amino acids.

V gene TRBV6-6 combines with J gene TRBJ2-3, with D perhaps matching TRBD1 (5 bases). V lost 5 bases and J 0 bases, leaving 9 bases between the germline ends. This CDR3 has 14 amino acids. CDR1 and CDR2 (germline): MNHNY, SVGAGI (reference sequence). CDR3 nucleotides: TGTGCCAGCAGTATCCAGGGTAGCACAGATACGCAGTATTTT. It specifies CASSIQGSTDTQYF.

The chain uses TRBV5-6 and TRBJ1-5, with TRBD1 identical over 9 bases. J gave up 7 bases and V 1 base, and 3 bases lay outside the gene matches. Germline V lookup: CDR1 SGHDT, CDR2 YYEEEE. The CDR3 is made up of 14 amino acids. In DNA, the CDR3 is TGTGCCAGCAGCTTGTGGGACAGGGAGCAGCCCCAGCATTTT. As protein: CASSLWDREQPQHF.

The chain has TRBV5-8 and TRBJ2-2, with 12 bases that match TRBD1. The CDR3 covers 17 residues. Looked up from germline, CDR1 is SGHTS and CDR2 is YDEGEE. With V trimmed by 1 base and J by 5 bases, 6 bases remained unmatched. The CDR3 reads CASSLWDRGLETGELFF. Written as DNA, the CDR3 is TGTGCCAGCAGCTTGTGGGACAGGGGGCTGGAAACCGGGGAGCTGTTTTTT. Based on the CDR3 plus reference TRBV5-8 and TRBJ2-2, the full variable domain is EAGVTQSPTHLIKTRGQQATLRCSPISGHTSVYWYQQALGLGLQFLLWYDEGEERNRGNFPPRFSGRQFPNYSSELNVNALELEDSALYLCASSLWDRGLETGELFFGEGSRLTVL.

The genes are TRBV5-1 and TRBJ1-2, with 7 bases lining up with TRBD1. The CDR3 covers 15 residues. V trimming: 0 bases; J trimming: 0 bases; junction bases outside the gene matches: 2. CDR1 is SGHRS, CDR2 YFSETQ, per germline. The CDR3 coding sequence is TGCGCCAGCAGCTTGGTTCAGGGGGCTAACTATGGCTACACCTTC. As protein: CASSLVQGANYGYTF.

The chain uses TRBV3-1 (or the pseudogene TRBV3-2) and TRBJ1-6; tentatively, D is TRBD1 (5 bases). Trimming took off 4 bases at V and 10 bases at J, with 8 bases between the two ends. The CDR3 contains 12 residues. The germline CDR1 and CDR2 sequences are LGHDT and YNNKEL (reference sequence). The CDR3 DNA reads as TGTGCCAGCAGCCGGGGACGCTCACCCCTCCACTTT. Its translation is CASSRGRSPLHF.

About this clone itself: Within the sample, other DNA sequences also encode this same CDR3. The chain is built from TRBV6-5 and TRBJ1-2; TRBD1 matches 8 bases. This CDR3 region has 14 residues. The germline V gene encodes CDR1 MNHEY and CDR2 SVGAGI. The junction had 2 bases not matched to a gene; V was cut back by 0 bases and J by 5 bases. The CDR3 protein is CASSYSRTGYGYTF. The CDR3 coding sequence is TGTGCCAGCAGTTACTCTCGGACAGGGTATGGCTACACCTTC.

J is TRBJ2-1 and V is TRBV4-3; D is unresolved. Germline-derived CDR1 and CDR2 are LGHNA and YSLEER. Trimming pared 0 bases from V and 13 bases from J, leaving 13 bases between. The CDR3 sequence is 13 residues long. The CDR3 region is CASSQDAKRPQFF. As DNA, the CDR3 is TGCGCCAGCAGCCAAGACGCAAAAAGGCCTCAGTTCTTC.

The chain couples TRBV7-2 to TRBJ2-3, with D perhaps TRBD1 (6 bases). From germline, CDR1 is SGHTA and CDR2 FQGNSA. V gave up 7 bases and J gave up 2 bases, with 16 bases separating them. The CDR3 has 15 residues. The chain's CDR3 is CASTFGQLPTDTQYF. DNA of the CDR3: TGTGCCAGCACCTTTGGACAGCTCCCCACAGATACGCAGTATTTT.

This clone was recorded once. DNA of the CDR3: TGTGCCAGCAGCCCCACAGGGAACAGGGATGGAAACACCATATATTTT. This gives the protein CASSPTGNRDGNTIYF. This chain connects TRBV7-9 to TRBJ1-3; tentative D call: TRBD1 (6 bases). The V gene lost 5 bases and the J gene lost 3 bases, with 17 bases spanning the gap. Germline assignment: CDR1 SEHNR and CDR2 FQNEAQ (reference sequence). The CDR3 spans 16 residues. The whole variable domain, remainder taken from reference TRBV7-9 and TRBJ1-3, is DTGVSQNPRHKITKRGQNVTFRCDPISEHNRLYWYRQTLGQGPEFLTYFQNEAQLEKSRLLSDRFSAERPKGSFSTLEIQRTEQGDSAMYLCASSPTGNRDGNTIYFGEGSWLTVV.

This clone has a handful of counts. V is TRBV4-2 and J is TRBJ2-3; D might be TRBD2 (6 bases). Trimming shortened V by 4 bases and J by 6 bases, and 17 bases separated the two germline ends. Germline assignment: CDR1 LGHNA and CDR2 YNFKEQ. The CDR3 runs to 15 residues. This CDR3 is CASSPVDGSTDTQYF. The CDR3 DNA reads as TGTGCCAGCAGCCCGGTGGACGGGAGTACGGATACGCAGTATTTT.

The rearrangement joins TRBV29-1 to TRBJ2-2; the D gene could be TRBD1 or TRBD2 (5 bases each). CDR1 is SQVTM and CDR2 is ANQGSEA in the germline V gene. The CDR3 sequence is 15 residues long. The V end was cut by 7 bases, the J end by 0 bases, with 15 bases between. Written as DNA, the CDR3 is TGCAGCGCCGTTTCGGGACCAACGAACACCGGGGAGCTGTTTTTT. Its protein is CSAVSGPTNTGELFF.

V usage is TRBV6-4 and J usage is TRBJ2-3; no clear D gene. The CDR3 consists of 14 residues. The V gene lost 3 bases and the J gene lost 2 bases, with 9 bases spanning the gap. CDR1 is MRHNA, CDR2 SNTAGT, per germline. CDR3 in DNA: TGTGCCAGCAGTGAAACATCTCCCACAGATACGCAGTATTTT. Protein sequence: CASSETSPTDTQYF.

V is TRBV5-1 and J is TRBJ1-2; D gene ambiguous. Deletions cut 0 bases from V and 3 bases from J, with 9 bases between. This CDR3 spans 14 amino acids. The V gene's germline CDR1 is SGHRS and CDR2 YFSETQ. The CDR3, as DNA: TGCGCCAGCAGCTTGGTGGGGTCATACTATGGCTACACCTTC. Translation gives CASSLVGSYYGYTF.

V is TRBV28 and J is TRBJ2-1; D is unresolved. V lost 3 bases, J lost 4 bases, and 16 bases lay in between. This CDR3 has 16 residues. Per germline, CDR1 MDHEN and CDR2 SYDVKM. The CDR3 region is CASSFPDRAVYNEQFF. DNA for the CDR3: TGTGCCAGCAGTTTTCCCGACCGGGCCGTATACAATGAGCAGTTCTTC.

This chain links TRBV6-2 or TRBV6-3 with TRBJ1-2; perhaps TRBD1 as D (6 bases). The CDR3 sequence is 17 residues long. CDR1 is MNHEY and CDR2 is SVGEGT in the germline V gene. V was clipped by 5 bases and J by 3 bases, with 22 bases between them. CDR3 sequence (DNA): TGTGCCAGCAGTGACGACAGGCACCTCGGTGGGTACTATGGCTACACCTTC. As protein: CASSDDRHLGGYYGYTF.

This rearrangement joins TRBV14 to TRBJ2-7; tentatively, D is TRBD2 (5 bases). The CDR3 runs to 14 residues. The V and J ends lost 6 bases and 5 bases respectively, with 17 bases between them. Germline CDR1 and CDR2: SGHDN and FVKESK. CDR3 nucleotide sequence: TGTGCCAGCAGTAAGCGGCTCCTGGGCAACGAGCAGTACTTC. This encodes CASSKRLLGNEQYF.

The chain links TRBV6-6 to TRBJ2-3; 7 nucleotides align to TRBD1. The junction had 5 bases not matched to a gene; V was cut back by 4 bases and J by 1 base. CDR1 is MNHNY and CDR2 is SVGAGI in the germline V gene (reference sequence). The CDR3 runs 15 residues. This chain's CDR3 is CASSSRGRGTDTQYF. Here the CDR3 DNA reads TGTGCCAGCAGTTCTAGGGGGCGCGGCACAGATACGCAGTATTTT.

The chain combines TRBV28 with TRBJ1-5; 10 nucleotides agree with TRBD1. Germline lookup yields CDR1 MDHEN and CDR2 SYDVKM. This CDR3 is 15 amino acids long. Trimming took 6 bases from V and 6 from J; bases not matched to a gene: 8. This CDR3 is CASRHRQGAFQPQHF. In DNA, the CDR3 is TGTGCCAGCAGGCACCGACAGGGGGCTTTTCAGCCCCAGCATTTT.

The genes are TRBV4-1 and TRBJ1-2; TRBD1 might be the D (6 bases). Germline values: CDR1 MGHRA, CDR2 YSYEKL. This CDR3 spans 15 amino acids. Trimming took off 3 bases at V and 6 bases at J, with 17 bases between the two ends. The CDR3 is CASSQGGGTGHGYTF. CDR3 in DNA: TGCGCCAGCAGCCAGGGGGGGGGAACAGGGCATGGCTACACCTTC.

The chain combines TRBV19 with TRBJ1-2, with 8 positions matching TRBD1. Germline assignment: CDR1 LNHDA and CDR2 SQIVND (reference sequence). The CDR3 spans 13 residues. The V and J ends lost 6 bases and 4 bases, in that order; junction bases with no gene match: 4. This chain's CDR3 is CASRDRVGYGYTF. CDR3 bases: TGTGCCAGTAGGGACAGGGTTGGCTATGGCTACACCTTC.

This clone has only one observation. The chain recombines TRBV30 with TRBJ1-2; D unclear. V was cut by 0 bases and J by 5 bases, with 10 bases left in between. The germline V gene encodes CDR1 GTSNPN and CDR2 SVGIG (reference sequence). The CDR3 runs 13 residues. The CDR3 DNA is TGTGCCTGGAGTGTAGTGTCGGGATATGGCTACACCTTC. Translating it yields CAWSVVSGYGYTF.

The rearrangement uses TRBV7-8 and TRBJ2-2; D gene uncertain. The V end was cut by 2 bases, the J end by 3 bases, with 4 bases between. Germline values: CDR1 SGHVS, CDR2 FQNEAQ. The CDR3 runs to 13 residues. In DNA form, the CDR3 reads TGTGCCAGCAGCTTACAAGACACCGGGGAGCTGTTTTTT. Amino acid sequence: CASSLQDTGELFF.

This sequence joins TRBV24-1 and TRBJ2-1, with TRBD2 matching over 14 bases. Germline values: CDR1 KGHDR, CDR2 SFDVKD. The V and J ends lost 3 bases and 2 bases, in that order; junction bases with no gene match: 8. This CDR3 comprises 19 residues. In DNA, the CDR3 is TGTGCCACCAGTGATGCCCCCGGGACTAGCGGGAGTACCTACAATGAGCAGTTCTTC. Encoded protein: CATSDAPGTSGSTYNEQFF.

The chain carries TRBV6-6 and TRBJ1-1; D uncertain. CDR1 and CDR2 (germline): MNHNY, SVGAGI (reference sequence). The ends were cut back, 6 bases at V and 1 base at J, with 9 bases in the middle. The CDR3 loop spans 13 amino acids. The CDR3 reads CASRVSQNTEAFF. CDR3 nucleotides: TGTGCCAGCAGAGTAAGTCAGAACACTGAAGCTTTCTTT.

This clone was picked up one time. The rearrangement uses TRBV27 and TRBJ1-3, with TRBD1 matching over 7 bases. The V and J ends lost 2 bases and 0 bases, in that order; junction bases with no gene match: 4. Germline V CDR1 and CDR2: MNHEY, SMNVEV (reference sequence). The CDR3 runs 16 residues. The CDR3, as DNA: TGTGCCAGCAGTTTACAAGGGGGCAGCTCTGGAAACACCATATATTTT. It is translated as CASSLQGGSSGNTIYF.

The count of this clone is one. The rearrangement uses TRBV30 and TRBJ1-5; the match to TRBD1 covers 9 bases. The V gene's germline CDR1 is GTSNPN and CDR2 SVGIG (reference sequence). The CDR3 extends over 13 amino acids. Losses at the gene ends were 5 bases for V and 6 bases for J; bases not matched to a gene: 5. The CDR3 loop reads CAWSTGGVQPQHF. The CDR3 bases are TGTGCCTGGTCGACAGGGGGAGTTCAGCCCCAGCATTTT.

This chain links TRBV6-2 or TRBV6-3 with TRBJ2-5; TRBD1 matches at 10 bases. Germline values: CDR1 MNHEY, CDR2 SVGEGT. The CDR3 has 16 amino acids. Germline trimming cut 2 bases from V and 5 bases from J; bases unmatched to any gene: 8. The CDR3 reads CASSYPRQGARETQYF. As DNA, the CDR3 is TGTGCCAGCAGTTACCCTCGACAGGGGGCGCGGGAGACCCAGTACTTC.

The chain has TRBV7-8 and TRBJ1-2; D ambiguous. The CDR3 covers 13 residues. V lost 5 bases and J lost 0, with 7 bases in between. CDR1 is SGHVS and CDR2 is FQNEAQ in the germline V gene. Written as DNA, the CDR3 is TGTGCCAGCAGCCCCGGATCTAACTATGGCTACACCTTC. Protein product: CASSPGSNYGYTF.

V is TRBV5-4 and J is TRBJ1-2; D possibly corresponds to TRBD1 (6 bases). The germline V gene encodes CDR1 SGHNT and CDR2 YYREEE (reference sequence). The V gene lost 0 bases and the J gene lost 2 bases, with 14 bases spanning the gap. This CDR3 has 16 residues. CDR3 sequence (DNA): TGTGCCAGCAGCTTGGGCATCTCAGGGGCCAACTATGGCTACACCTTC. This sequence encodes CASSLGISGANYGYTF. Together with reference TRBV5-4 and TRBJ1-2, the CDR3 gives the full variable domain: ETGVTQSPTHLIKTRGQQVTLRCSSQSGHNTVSWYQQALGQGPQFIFQYYREEENGRGNFPPRFSGLQFPNYSSELNVNALELDDSALYLCASSLGISGANYGYTFGSGTRLTVV.

The chain recombines TRBV7-9 with TRBJ1-2; D not resolved. The V gene lost 0 bases and the J gene lost 4 bases, with 9 bases spanning the gap. CDR3 length equals 14 residues. Germline V gene data show CDR1 as SEHNR and CDR2 as FQNEAQ (reference sequence). This CDR3 is CASSLAGPGYGYTF. CDR3 coding DNA: TGTGCCAGCAGCTTAGCGGGTCCGGGCTATGGCTACACCTTC.